A selection of T cell receptor beta chains follows, all from one sample in a study of type 1 and type 2 diabetes patients. MiXCR, applied by TCRdb to the multiplex PCR reads, yields one record per CDR3 protein. The sample carries 250,000 to 300,000 distinct CDR3 sequences, 47% recorded once. The material sequenced was peripheral blood mononuclear cells (PBMCs). The receptor set was obtained from a man between 18 and 29 years old with type 2 diabetes. Both conserved end residues are part of each CDR3. Fields, in order: V gene, clone size, J gene, D gene, CDR3 protein, CDR3 DNA. The D gene is left open where the match is weak. Size is omitted from some rows. Given values are once, few, many or a class for expanded clones.

TRBV7-6,NA,TRBJ2-7,NA,CASSLEGPESYEQYF,TGTGCCAGCAGCTTAGAGGGCCCCGAATCCTACGAGCAGTACTTC
TRBV20-1,few,TRBJ1-4,NA,CSALDGEPNEKLFF,TGCAGTGCTTTAGACGGAGAACCTAATGAAAAACTGTTTTTT
TRBV28,NA,TRBJ1-2,NA,CATLLSGIYGYTF,TGTGCCACCCTGCTATCCGGGATCTATGGCTACACCTTC
TRBV7-8,few,TRBJ1-4,NA,CASRNDQDTNEKLFF,TGTGCCAGCAGAAACGACCAGGACACTAATGAAAAACTGTTTTTT
TRBV13,many,TRBJ2-7,NA,CASSLVGRPYEQYF,TGTGCCAGCAGCTTAGTTGGCAGGCCCTACGAGCAGTACTTC
TRBV30,few,TRBJ2-7,NA,CAWRSAAGYEQYF,TGTGCCTGGAGGTCGGCGGCGGGCTACGAGCAGTACTTC
TRBV19,NA,TRBJ2-5,NA,CASSGRTRGETQYF,TGTGCCAGTAGCGGACGCACCCGAGGAGAGACCCAGTACTTC
TRBV7-8,NA,TRBJ2-1,NA,CASSQGRAAQFF,TGTGCCAGCAGCCAGGGTAGGGCGGCGCAGTTCTTC
TRBV19,NA,TRBJ1-6,NA,CASSIRPDGNSPLHF,TGTGCCAGTAGTATCCGACCCGACGGAAATTCACCCCTCCACTTT
TRBV7-6,NA,TRBJ2-1,TRBD2,CASRRWGGSGNEQFF,TGTGCCAGCCGGAGGTGGGGCGGGAGCGGCAATGAGCAGTTCTTC
TRBV30,NA,TRBJ1-3,NA,CAWSVLGSRNTIYF,TGTGCCTGGAGTGTACTTGGCTCTCGGAACACCATATATTTT
TRBV10-1,few,TRBJ2-1,NA,CASSPGIANEQFF,TGCGCCAGCAGCCCCGGGATAGCGAATGAGCAGTTCTTC
TRBV19,NA,TRBJ2-7,NA,CASSPPHSDSEQYF,TGTGCCAGTAGTCCGCCGCACTCAGATAGCGAGCAGTACTTC
TRBV20-1,NA,TRBJ2-5,TRBD2,CSAAIPKGTRNFYVKETQYF,TGCAGTGCAGCAATCCCAAAGGGGACTAGAAATTTTTATGTTAAAGAGACCCAGTACTTC
TRBV7-2,NA,TRBJ2-7,TRBD1,CASSPETGGYGQYF,TGTGCCAGCAGCCCTGAGACAGGGGGCTACGGGCAGTACTTC
TRBV18,few,TRBJ2-7,TRBD1,CASSPSPRGLDEQYF,TGTGCCAGCTCACCATCACCCAGGGGGCTGGACGAGCAGTACTTC
TRBV10-2,NA,TRBJ1-5,NA,CASSAVERTQHF,TGCGCCAGCAGTGCGGTGGAAAGGACCCAGCATTTT
TRBV15,many,TRBJ1-6,NA,CATSRIPYRPNSPLHF,TGTGCCACCAGCAGGATCCCCTACAGGCCCAATTCACCCCTCCACTTT
TRBV28,few,TRBJ1-4,NA,CASTLIGQNNEKLFF,TGTGCCAGCACACTTATCGGACAGAATAATGAAAAACTGTTTTTT
TRBV19,few,TRBJ2-3,TRBD1,CASRDRGRTDTQYF,TGTGCCAGTAGAGACAGGGGGCGTACAGATACGCAGTATTTT
TRBV2,many,TRBJ1-2,NA,CASSAGMEGYTF,TGTGCCAGCAGTGCGGGTATGGAAGGCTACACCTTC
TRBV28,few,TRBJ2-7,TRBD1,CASSLDRGGYEQYF,TGTGCCAGCAGTTTGGACAGGGGAGGCTACGAGCAGTACTTC
TRBV20-1,few,TRBJ2-3,NA,CSARDLGRKDTQYF,TGCAGTGCTAGAGATCTGGGCAGGAAAGATACGCAGTATTTT
TRBV15,many,TRBJ2-1,NA,CATSQGPNNEQFF,TGTGCCACCAGCCAGGGACCAAACAATGAGCAGTTCTTC
TRBV19,few,TRBJ1-1,TRBD1,CASSWGQGAHFGPEAFF,TGTGCCAGTTCTTGGGGACAGGGGGCGCATTTTGGTCCTGAAGCTTTCTTT
TRBV2,few,TRBJ1-2,NA,CATSDGGINYGYTF,TGTGCCACCAGTGATGGGGGGATTAACTATGGCTACACCTTC
TRBV7-2,NA,TRBJ2-7,NA,CASSPSSFYLASEYSYEQYF,TGTGCCAGCTCACCCTCCTCTTTCTACCTGGCTAGCGAGTACTCCTACGAGCAGTACTTC
TRBV5-1,NA,TRBJ1-1,NA,CASSLVGSPQSPEAFF,TGTGCCAGCAGCTTAGTGGGGTCCCCTCAGAGCCCGGAAGCTTTCTTT
TRBV28,NA,TRBJ2-7,NA,CASSLTISSYEQYF,TGTGCCAGCAGCTTGACAATCAGCTCCTACGAGCAGTACTTC
TRBV2,few,TRBJ2-3,TRBD1,CASSEPRQGQGTDTQYF,TGTGCCAGCAGTGAACCCCGACAGGGTCAGGGGACAGATACGCAGTATTTT